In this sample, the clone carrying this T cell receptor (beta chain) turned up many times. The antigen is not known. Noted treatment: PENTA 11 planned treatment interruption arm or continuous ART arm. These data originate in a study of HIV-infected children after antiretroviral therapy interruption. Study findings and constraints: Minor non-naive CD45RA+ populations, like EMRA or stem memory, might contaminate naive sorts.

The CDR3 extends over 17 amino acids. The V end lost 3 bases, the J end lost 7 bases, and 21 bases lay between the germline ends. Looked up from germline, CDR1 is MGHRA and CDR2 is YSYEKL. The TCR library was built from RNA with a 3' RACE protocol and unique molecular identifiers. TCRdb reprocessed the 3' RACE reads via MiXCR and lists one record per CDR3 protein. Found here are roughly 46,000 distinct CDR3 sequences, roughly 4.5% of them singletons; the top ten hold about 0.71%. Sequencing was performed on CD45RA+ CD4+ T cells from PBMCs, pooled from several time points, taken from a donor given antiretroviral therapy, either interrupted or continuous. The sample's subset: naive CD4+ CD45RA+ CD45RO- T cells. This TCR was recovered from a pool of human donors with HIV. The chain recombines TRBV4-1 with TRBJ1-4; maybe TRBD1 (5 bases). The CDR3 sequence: CASSQVRDPRRGEKLFF. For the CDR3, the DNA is TGCGCCAGCAGCCAGGTCCGGGACCCCAGAAGGGGTGAAAAACTGTTTTTT.